Below, 22 T cell receptor beta chains from the same sample are listed, as sequenced in a study of Tregs in tolerant kidney transplant recipients. The table came from immunoSEQ multiplex PCR; TCRdb's copy has only in-frame clones and leaves some out. The table shows 100,000 to 130,000 clones, with 85% to 90% occurring only once. Sequences were derived from CD4+ T cells from blood, sampled before the transplant. The source is a human donor who received a combined kidney and bone marrow transplant.

The chain couples TRBV7-2 to TRBJ2-1; 11 nucleotides align to TRBD2. The ends lost 4 bases at V and 11 bases at J; junction bases unmatched: 13. The germline CDR1 and CDR2 sequences are SGHTA and FQGNSA. This CDR3 is built from 16 residues. The CDR3, as DNA: TGTGCCAGCAGCTCGCTAGCGGGAGGTTCATTACGGAAGCAGTTCTTC. This encodes CASSSLAGGSLRKQFF.

The chain recombines TRBV23-1 with TRBJ1-4; 7 bases are shared with TRBD1. TRBV23-1 is an ORF, with its function uncertain. The CDR3 is 15 residues long. V was pared by 2 bases and J by 6 bases, with 6 bases of the junction left unmatched. This chain's CDR3 is CASSQPGQEHEKLFF. CDR3 bases: TGCGCCAGCAGTCAACCCGGACAGGAGCATGAAAAACTGTTTTTT.

The rearrangement joins TRBV28 to TRBJ2-7, with 8 bases aligning to TRBD2. V lost 1 base and J lost 2; bases outside the gene matches: 4. The germline V gene encodes CDR1 MDHEN and CDR2 SYDVKM. The CDR3 covers 15 residues. CDR3 sequence (DNA): TGTGCCAGCAGTTTATTCGGGGGGGGCCCCTACGAGCAGTACTTC. Amino acid sequence: CASSLFGGGPYEQYF.

CDR3 region: CASSPEGNSPLHF. The CDR3 DNA follows: TGTGCCAGCTCCCCTGAGGGTAATTCACCCCTCCACTTT. The rearrangement links TRBV18 to TRBJ1-6; D not resolved. CDR1 is KGHSH and CDR2 is LQKENI in the germline V gene. The CDR3 sequence is 13 residues long. The V end lost 6 bases, the J end lost 6 bases, and 9 bases lay between the germline ends.

In DNA form, the CDR3 reads TGCAGTGCTAGCAGGGGCGCTGAAGCTTTCTTT. This encodes CSASRGAEAFF. V is TRBV20-1 and J is TRBJ1-1, with D possibly matching TRBD1 (6 bases). Germline assignment: CDR1 DFQATT and CDR2 SNEGSKA (reference sequence). CDR3 length: 11 residues. V was cut by 3 bases and J by 6 bases, with 8 bases left in between.

This chain joins TRBV10-3 and TRBJ1-1, with D maybe TRBD1 (5 bases). Germline V lookup: CDR1 ENHRY, CDR2 SYGVKD. This CDR3 contains 16 residues. V was pared by 5 bases and J by 3 bases, with 19 bases between. CDR3 DNA: TGTGCCATCAGTCGGACTACCGGGGCCTCGTACACTGAAGCTTTCTTT. This gives the protein CAISRTTGASYTEAFF.

The genes are TRBV7-2 and TRBJ2-3; D is perhaps TRBD1 (6 bases). CDR1 is SGHTA, CDR2 FQGNSA, per germline. This CDR3 is 15 amino acids long. V lost 5 bases, J lost 4 bases, and 16 bases lay in between. This chain's CDR3 is CASSRQGNRADTQYF. CDR3 bases: TGTGCCAGCAGCCGACAAGGGAACAGGGCAGATACGCAGTATTTT. The whole variable domain, filled in from reference TRBV7-2 and TRBJ2-3, reads GAGVSQSPSNKVTEKGKDVELRCDPISGHTALYWYRQSLGQGLEFLIYFQGNSAPDKSGLPSDRFSAERTGGSVSTLTIQRTQQEDSAVYLCASSRQGNRADTQYFGPGTRLTVL.

In nucleotides, the CDR3 is TGTGCCAGCAGTGTGGGCCTAGCGGCATACGAGCAGTACTTC. Amino acid sequence: CASSVGLAAYEQYF. The gene calls are TRBV2 and TRBJ2-7; 7 bases fit TRBD2. The CDR3 is made up of 14 amino acids. Trimming cost V 4 bases and J 4 bases; bases outside gene matches: 7. Per germline, CDR1 SNHLY and CDR2 FYNNEI.

V usage is TRBV11-2 and J usage is TRBJ1-2; D gene uncertain. V lost 3 bases to trimming and J lost 8 bases, with 22 bases between them. The CDR3 extends over 16 amino acids. Per the germline V gene, CDR1 is SGHAT and CDR2 is FQNNGV. The CDR3 region is CASSFTLSGEHRGYTF. The CDR3 nucleotides are TGTGCCAGCAGCTTCACCCTGAGCGGCGAGCATAGAGGCTACACCTTC.

The rearrangement uses TRBV28 and TRBJ2-7; D call uncertain. This CDR3 is 13 amino acids long. V shed 5 bases and J shed 2 bases, with 10 bases lying between them. Germline V CDR1 and CDR2: MDHEN, SYDVKM. CDR3 protein: CASSQTPTYEQYF. The CDR3 DNA sequence: TGTGCCAGCAGTCAGACTCCTACCTACGAGCAGTACTTC.

V and J are TRBV6-5 and TRBJ2-3, with D possibly TRBD2 on 6 matching bases. Between the trimmed V and J ends, which lost 5 bases and 8 bases, there was a span of 20 bases. Germline V gene data show CDR1 as MNHEY and CDR2 as SVGAGI. CDR3 length: 15 amino acids. The CDR3 DNA sequence: TGTGCCAGCAGTCCCCCAGGGACTTTTCCCACTACGCAGTATTTT. This translates into CASSPPGTFPTTQYF.

CDR3 protein: CASSESGRDAEAFF. The CDR3 DNA is TGCGCCAGCAGTGAGTCGGGCAGGGATGCTGAAGCTTTCTTT. This chain uses TRBV10-2 with TRBJ1-1, with D possibly TRBD1 on 5 matching bases. Germline V gene data show CDR1 as WSHSY and CDR2 as SAAADI. This CDR3 is 14 amino acids long. The V end was cut by 0 bases, the J end by 6 bases, with 11 bases between.

The CDR3 sequence: CASSLQGGDTEAFF. The CDR3 DNA follows: TGTGCCAGCAGCTTACAGGGAGGAGACACTGAAGCTTTCTTT. The chain couples TRBV7-2 to TRBJ1-1; TRBD1 might be the D (5 bases). In germline, CDR1 is SGHTA, CDR2 FQGNSA. Trimming stripped 2 bases from V and 3 bases from J, with 10 bases between. The CDR3 has 14 amino acids. Together with reference TRBV7-2 and TRBJ1-1, the CDR3 gives the full variable domain: GAGVSQSPSNKVTEKGKDVELRCDPISGHTALYWYRQSLGQGLEFLIYFQGNSAPDKSGLPSDRFSAERTGGSVSTLTIQRTQQEDSAVYLCASSLQGGDTEAFFGQGTRLTVV.

The J gene is TRBJ1-3, the V gene TRBV28; 7 bases are a match to TRBD1. Germline lookup yields CDR1 MDHEN and CDR2 SYDVKM. CDR3 length: 15 amino acids. Losses at the gene ends were 3 bases for V and 1 base for J; bases not matched to a gene: 3. CDR3 residues: CASSLTGKSGNTIYF. In DNA form, the CDR3 reads TGTGCCAGCAGTTTGACAGGGAAGTCTGGAAACACCATATATTTT.

V gene TRBV15 combines with J gene TRBJ1-3, with D possibly TRBD1 on 5 matching bases. V lost 3 bases, J lost 4 bases, and 19 bases lay in between. This CDR3 is built from 17 residues. Germline loops: CDR1 LNHNV, CDR2 YYDKDF (reference sequence). In DNA, the CDR3 is TGTGCCACCAGCAGCCGGGCAGGGCGTCTGAGGGGAAACACCATATATTTT. Translation gives CATSSRAGRLRGNTIYF.

V usage is TRBV6-6 and J usage is TRBJ1-2; TRBD1 matches 7 bases. V was clipped by 5 bases and J by 6 bases; unmatched bases: 6. This CDR3 comprises 13 residues. The V gene's germline CDR1 is MNHNY and CDR2 SVGAGI (reference sequence). The CDR3 coding sequence is TGTGCCAGCAGTGTGAGGGGGCAGGATGGCTACACCTTC. Translated, it gives CASSVRGQDGYTF.

The V gene is TRBV4-1, the J gene TRBJ2-3; D perhaps matches TRBD2 (5 bases). Deletions cut 0 bases from V and 5 bases from J, with 24 bases between. CDR3 length: 19 amino acids. CDR1 is MGHRA and CDR2 is YSYEKL in the germline V gene. CDR3 loop: CASSQEMWAGKFNGDTQYF. In DNA form, the CDR3 reads TGCGCCAGCAGCCAAGAAATGTGGGCGGGCAAGTTTAATGGAGATACGCAGTATTTT.

V is TRBV7-2 and J is TRBJ1-1; weak D call: TRBD1 (5 bases). Germline-derived CDR1 and CDR2 are SGHTA and FQGNSA. The CDR3 runs 13 residues. With 2 bases removed from V and 3 bases from J, the gap between germline ends came to 7 bases. This chain's CDR3 is CASSLPGHTEAFF. DNA for the CDR3: TGTGCCAGCAGCTTACCAGGGCACACTGAAGCTTTCTTT.

The rearrangement uses TRBV5-4 and TRBJ2-6; the match to TRBD1 covers 8 bases. The trim removed 4 bases at V and 1 base at J, leaving 10 bases unmatched. Germline-derived CDR1 and CDR2 are SGHNT and YYREEE (reference sequence). The CDR3 has 18 residues. The CDR3 loop reads CASSHKQGVRSGANVLTF. The CDR3 coding sequence is TGTGCCAGCAGCCACAAACAGGGGGTGAGGTCTGGGGCCAACGTCCTGACTTTC.

DNA of the CDR3: TGTGCCAGCAGCTTAGACAGGGGGCGAGGTGAAAAACTGTTTTTT. Translating gives CASSLDRGRGEKLFF. The J gene is TRBJ1-4, the V gene TRBV11-2; TRBD1 agrees at 8 bases. The CDR3 runs 15 residues. Germline assignment: CDR1 SGHAT and CDR2 FQNNGV. The V gene end was trimmed by 0 bases and the J gene end by 7 bases; junction bases not matched to a gene: 4.

The J gene is TRBJ2-3, the V gene TRBV10-1, with 11 bases identical to TRBD2. Germline V lookup: CDR1 WNHNN, CDR2 SYGVQD (reference sequence). V shed 6 bases, J shed 6 bases, and the junction held 5 bases outside the gene matches. The CDR3 runs 14 residues. CDR3 sequence: CASSPGLAEDTQYF. CDR3 sequence (DNA): TGCGCCAGCAGCCCGGGACTAGCGGAGGATACGCAGTATTTT.

The gene calls are TRBV7-8 and TRBJ2-5; D is perhaps TRBD1 (6 bases). The V end lost 4 bases, the J end lost 2 bases, and 8 bases lay between the germline ends. The V gene's germline CDR1 is SGHVS and CDR2 FQNEAQ. The CDR3 consists of 13 residues. The chain's CDR3 is CASSSTGQETQYF. CDR3 DNA sequence: TGTGCCAGCAGCTCTACAGGGCAAGAGACCCAGTACTTC.